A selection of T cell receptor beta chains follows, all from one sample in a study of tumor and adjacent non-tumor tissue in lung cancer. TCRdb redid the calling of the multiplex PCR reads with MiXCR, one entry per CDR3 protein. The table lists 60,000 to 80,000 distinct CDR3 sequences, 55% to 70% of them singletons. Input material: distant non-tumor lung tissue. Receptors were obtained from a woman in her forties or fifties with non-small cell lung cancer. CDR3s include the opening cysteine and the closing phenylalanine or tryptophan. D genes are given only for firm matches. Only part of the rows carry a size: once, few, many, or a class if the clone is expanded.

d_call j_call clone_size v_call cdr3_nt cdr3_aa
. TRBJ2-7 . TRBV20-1 TGCAGTGTCCCAAATACGTGCTCCTACGAGCAGTACTTC CSVPNTCSYEQYF
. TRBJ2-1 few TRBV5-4 TGTGCCAGCAGCTTCGGCCAGGACTATGCCTACAATGAGCAGTTCTTC CASSFGQDYAYNEQFF
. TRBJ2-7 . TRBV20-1 TGCAGTGCTACCAGCATACGCTCCTACGAGCAGTATTTC CSATSIRSYEQYF
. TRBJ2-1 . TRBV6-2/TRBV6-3 TGTGCCAGCAGTTACTCGCTATCGGGTGCCTACAATGAGCAGTTCTTC CASSYSLSGAYNEQFF
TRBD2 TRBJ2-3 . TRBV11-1 TGTGCCAGCAGCTTAGCGGTTCAGGGCGGGAGGACCACAGATGCACAGTATTTT CASSLAVQGGRTTDAQYF
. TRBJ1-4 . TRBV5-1 TGCGCCAGCAGCTTGCAAGGGGCTAATGAAAAACTGTTTTTT CASSLQGANEKLFF
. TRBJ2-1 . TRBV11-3 TGTGCCAGCAGCTTAGCGGGAACTCTCTCCTACAATGGGCAGTTCTTC CASSLAGTLSYNGQFF
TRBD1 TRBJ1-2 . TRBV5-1 TGCGCCAGCAGCTTGGGGGACAGCAACTATGGCTACACCTTC CASSLGDSNYGYTF
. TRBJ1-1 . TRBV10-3 TGTGCCATCAGTGTTGGGTACGGGGGCACTGAAGCTTTCTTT CAISVGYGGTEAFF
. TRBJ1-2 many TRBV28 TGTGCCAGCAGTTTAGGGTCTGTTGGCTACACCTTC CASSLGSVGYTF
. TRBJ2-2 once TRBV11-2 TGTGCCAGCAGCATATTGATATCTCTTAAAGGCGGGGAGCTGTTTTTT CASSILISLKGGELFF
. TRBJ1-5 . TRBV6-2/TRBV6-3 TGTGCCAGCAGACCGGGGGGCACCAATAAGCCACAGCATTTT CASRPGGTNKPQHF
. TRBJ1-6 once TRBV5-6 TGTGCCAGTAGTTTCACCGACATGGGATTAAGATCACCCCTCCACTTT CASSFTDMGLRSPLHF
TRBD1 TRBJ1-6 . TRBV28 TGTGCCAACAGTTATAGGGACAGTCGGTCAGCTAATTCACCCCTCCACTTT CANSYRDSRSANSPLHF
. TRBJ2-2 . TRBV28 TGTGCCAGCAGTGACGAAACAGGGAGGCCCGGGGAGCTGTTTTTT CASSDETGRPGELFF
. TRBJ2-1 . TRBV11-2 TGTGCCAGTAGCTCTAATCCTAGAAATCAGCAGTTCTTC CASSSNPRNQQFF
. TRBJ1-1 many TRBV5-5 TGTGCCAGCAGCTTGATACAGGGACGAGGGAGAACTGAAGCTTTCTTT CASSLIQGRGRTEAFF
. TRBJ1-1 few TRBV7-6 TGTGCCAGCAGCTTAGCTAGCCAGGGGAGCACTGAAGCTTTCTTT CASSLASQGSTEAFF
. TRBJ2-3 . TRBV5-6 TGTGCCAGCAGCCGTACACCGACAGGAGGCATGGATAAGCAGTATTTT CASSRTPTGGMDKQYF
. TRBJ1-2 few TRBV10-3 TGTGCCATCAGTCCTAAAGCTGGAGGTGGCAACACCTTC CAISPKAGGGNTF
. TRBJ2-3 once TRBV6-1 TGTGCCAGCAATGAAACAGGGCTGGCAGATACGCAGTATTTT CASNETGLADTQYF
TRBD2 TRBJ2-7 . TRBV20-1 TGCAGTGCTCAGGGGCTAGCGGGAACTAGCTTCTACGAGCAGCACTTC CSAQGLAGTSFYEQHF
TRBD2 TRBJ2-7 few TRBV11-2 TGCGCCAGCAGCCCTTGGGCTAGCGGTTTCTACGGGCAGTACTTC CASSPWASGFYGQYF
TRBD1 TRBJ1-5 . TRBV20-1 TGCAATGGTAGACAGGGAAACCAGCCCCAGCATTTT CNGRQGNQPQHF
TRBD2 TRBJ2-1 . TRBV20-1 TGCAGTGCTAGACTTCCGGGGAGGGTTCACAATGAGCAGTTCTTC CSARLPGRVHNEQFF
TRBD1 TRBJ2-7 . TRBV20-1 TGCAGTACTGGTGGACAGGCGACCTACGAGCAGTACTTC CSTGGQATYEQYF
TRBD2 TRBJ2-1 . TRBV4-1 TGCGCCAGCAGCCATGTCTTAGCGGGAGGAAGTAATGAGCAGCTCTTC CASSHVLAGGSNEQLF
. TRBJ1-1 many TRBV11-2 TGTGCCAGCAGCTTACTCACCGGGTTGAACACTGAAGCTTTCTTT CASSLLTGLNTEAFF
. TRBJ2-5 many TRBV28 TGTGCCAGCAGTTTCATAGGAGAGACCCAGTACTTC CASSFIGETQYF
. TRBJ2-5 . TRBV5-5 TGTGCCATCAGCAGACTAGTACAAGAGACCCAGTACTTC CAISRLVQETQYF
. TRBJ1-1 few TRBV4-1 TGCGCCAGCAGCCAAGATCGTTACGGTGCGAACACCGAAGCTTTCTTT CASSQDRYGANTEAFF
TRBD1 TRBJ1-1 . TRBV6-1 TGTACTAGCACCCCACCGGGACAGGTGGGCCTAGAAGCTTTCTTT CTSTPPGQVGLEAFF
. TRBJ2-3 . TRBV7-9 TGTGCCAGCAGCGCAAGACTAGTGGGAGGCTCAGATACGCAGTATTTT CASSARLVGGSDTQYF
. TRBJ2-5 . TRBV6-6 TGTGCCAGCAGCGCGCAAGAGACCCAGCACTTC CASSAQETQHF
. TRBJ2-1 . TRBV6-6 TGTACCAGCAGTTACTTCCTTAGCAATGAGCAGTTCTTC CTSSYFLSNEQFF
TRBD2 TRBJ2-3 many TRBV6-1 TGTGCCAGCAGTGATTCCCTAGCGGGGAGCACAGATACGCAGTATTTT CASSDSLAGSTDTQYF
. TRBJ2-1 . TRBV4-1 TGCACCAGCAGCCAAGTGGGTAGCGGTGCCTACAATGAACAGTTCTTC CTSSQVGSGAYNEQFF
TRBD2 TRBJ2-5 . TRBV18 TGTGCCAGCTCAGAACTAGCGGGAGAAGAGATCCAGTACTTC CASSELAGEEIQYF
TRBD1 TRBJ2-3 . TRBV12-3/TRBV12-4 TGTGCCAGCAGTGACACAGGGGGCAATCAGCCCCAGTATTTT CASSDTGGNQPQYF